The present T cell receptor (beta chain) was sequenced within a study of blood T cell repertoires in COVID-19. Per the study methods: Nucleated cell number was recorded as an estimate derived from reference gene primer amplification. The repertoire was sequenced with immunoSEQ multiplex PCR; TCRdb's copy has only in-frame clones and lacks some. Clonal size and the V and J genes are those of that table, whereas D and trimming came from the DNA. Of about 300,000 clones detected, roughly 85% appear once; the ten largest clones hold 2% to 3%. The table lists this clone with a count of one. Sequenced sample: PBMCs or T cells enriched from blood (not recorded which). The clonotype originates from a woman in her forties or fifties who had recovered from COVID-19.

CDR3 residues: CASSSQGARNSPLHF. CDR3 DNA sequence: TGTGCCAGCTCATCGCAGGGGGCAAGGAATTCACCCCTCCACTTT. V usage is TRBV18 and J usage is TRBJ1-6; TRBD1 agrees at 8 bases. Germline V lookup: CDR1 KGHSH, CDR2 LQKENI. Trimming took 5 bases from V and 7 from J; bases not matched to a gene: 7. CDR3 length: 15 amino acids.